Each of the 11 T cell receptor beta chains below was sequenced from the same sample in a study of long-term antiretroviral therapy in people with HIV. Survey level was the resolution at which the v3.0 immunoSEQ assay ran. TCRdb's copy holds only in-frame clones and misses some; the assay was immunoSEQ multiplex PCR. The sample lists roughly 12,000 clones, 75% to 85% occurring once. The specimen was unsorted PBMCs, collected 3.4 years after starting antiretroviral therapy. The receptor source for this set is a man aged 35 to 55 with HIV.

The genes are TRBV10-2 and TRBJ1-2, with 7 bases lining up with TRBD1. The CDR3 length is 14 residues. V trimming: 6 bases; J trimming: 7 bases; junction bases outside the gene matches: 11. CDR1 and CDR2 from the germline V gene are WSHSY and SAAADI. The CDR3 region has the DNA TGCGCCAGCAGCCCTTCGGGGCAGGGGGTTGGCTACACCTTC. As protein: CASSPSGQGVGYTF.

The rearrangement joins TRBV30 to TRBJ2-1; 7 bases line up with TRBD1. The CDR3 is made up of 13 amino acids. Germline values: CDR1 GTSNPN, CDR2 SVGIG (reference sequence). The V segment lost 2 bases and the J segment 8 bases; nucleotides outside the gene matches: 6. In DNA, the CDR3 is TGTGCCTGGAGTAAACAGGGGTTCTATGAGCAGTTCTTC. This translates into CAWSKQGFYEQFF.

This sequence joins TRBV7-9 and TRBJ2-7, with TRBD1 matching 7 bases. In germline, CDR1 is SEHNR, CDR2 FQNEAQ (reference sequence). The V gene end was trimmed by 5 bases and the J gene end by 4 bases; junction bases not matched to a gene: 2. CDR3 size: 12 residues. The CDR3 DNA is TGTGCCAGCAGCCGGGACAGATACGAGCAGTACTTC. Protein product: CASSRDRYEQYF.

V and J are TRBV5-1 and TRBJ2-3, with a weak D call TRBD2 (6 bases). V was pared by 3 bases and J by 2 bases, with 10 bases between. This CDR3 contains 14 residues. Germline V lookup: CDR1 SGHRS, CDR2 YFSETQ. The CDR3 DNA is TGCGCCAGCAGCTCGGGGGACGACACAGATACGCAGTATTTT. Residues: CASSSGDDTDTQYF.

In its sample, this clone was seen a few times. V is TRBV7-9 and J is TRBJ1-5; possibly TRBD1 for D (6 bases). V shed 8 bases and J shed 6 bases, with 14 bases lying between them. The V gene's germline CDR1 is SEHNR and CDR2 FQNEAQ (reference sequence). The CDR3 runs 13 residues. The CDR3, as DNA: TGTGCCAGCGCCCCGGGGGCGGGTCAGCCCCAGCATTTT. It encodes CASAPGAGQPQHF.

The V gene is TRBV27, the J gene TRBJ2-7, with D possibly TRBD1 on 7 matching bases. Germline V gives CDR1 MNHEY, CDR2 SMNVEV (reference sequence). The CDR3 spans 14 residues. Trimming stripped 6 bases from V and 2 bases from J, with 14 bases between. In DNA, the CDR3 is TGTGCCAGCAGACGGCAGGGGGGAACCTACGAGCAGTACTTC. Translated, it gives CASRRQGGTYEQYF.

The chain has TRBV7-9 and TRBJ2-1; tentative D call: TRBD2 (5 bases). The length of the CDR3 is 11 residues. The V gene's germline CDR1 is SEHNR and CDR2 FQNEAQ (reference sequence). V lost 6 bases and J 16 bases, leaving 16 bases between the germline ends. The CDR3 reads CASSLAGPPFF. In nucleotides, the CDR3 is TGTGCCAGCAGTCTAGCCGGGCCCCCATTCTTC.

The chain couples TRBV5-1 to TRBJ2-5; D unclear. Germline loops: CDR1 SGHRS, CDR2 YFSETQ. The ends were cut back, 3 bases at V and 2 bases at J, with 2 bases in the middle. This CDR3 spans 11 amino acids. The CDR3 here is CASSSQETQYF. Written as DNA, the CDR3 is TGCGCCAGCAGCTCACAAGAGACCCAGTACTTC.

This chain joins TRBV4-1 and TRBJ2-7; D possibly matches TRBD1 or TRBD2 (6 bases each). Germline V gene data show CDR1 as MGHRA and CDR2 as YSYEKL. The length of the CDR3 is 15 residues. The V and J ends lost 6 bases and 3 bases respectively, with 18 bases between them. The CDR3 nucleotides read TGCGCCAGCAGTTGGGAGGCGGCAGGGGACTACGAGCAGTACTTC. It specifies CASSWEAAGDYEQYF.

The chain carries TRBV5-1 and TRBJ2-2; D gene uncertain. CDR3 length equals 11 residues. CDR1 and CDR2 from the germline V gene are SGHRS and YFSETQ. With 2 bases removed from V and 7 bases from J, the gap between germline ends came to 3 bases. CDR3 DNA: TGCGCCAGCAGCTTTGGCGGGGAGCTGTTTTTT. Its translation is CASSFGGELFF. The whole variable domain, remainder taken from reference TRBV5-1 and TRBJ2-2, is KAGVTQTPRYLIKTRGQQVTLSCSPISGHRSVSWYQQTPGQGLQFLFEYFSETQRNKGNFPGRFSGRQFSNSRSEMNVSTLELGDSALYLCASSFGGELFFGEGSRLTVL.

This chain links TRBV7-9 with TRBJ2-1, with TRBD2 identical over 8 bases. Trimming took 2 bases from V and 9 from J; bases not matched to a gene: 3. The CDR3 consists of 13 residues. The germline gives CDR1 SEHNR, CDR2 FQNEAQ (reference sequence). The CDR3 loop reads CASSLILAVEQFF. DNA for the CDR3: TGTGCCAGCAGCTTAATACTAGCGGTTGAGCAGTTCTTC.